The entry below describes one TCR beta chain. Its antigen is still unknown. TCRdb keeps only in-frame clones here, not all; method: immunoSEQ multiplex PCR. There are under 2.5 million clones in the sample; 85% to 95% occur only once, and around 0.4% lies in the top ten. The data stem from a study of shared clonotypes between healthy human individuals. Background on the study: A few men and two women, aged 18 to 49, were donors. Donors had three CD4 naive, three CD4 memory, two CD8 naive and one CD8 memory plate apiece.

The study's findings and limits: Collection of samples was limited to blood; tissue repertoires likely differ.

The sequenced material came from naive CD4+ T cells from PBMCs. Subset described: CD45RA+ positively selected. This clonotype originated in a man aged 18 to 29 in good health. Some clones in this sample may be carry-over from other donors' samples.

The CDR3 region has the DNA TGCAGCGTTCAAGGACAGAGCAATCAGCCCCAGCATTTT. Its translation: CSVQGQSNQPQHF. This sequence joins TRBV29-1 and TRBJ1-5; a possible D gene is TRBD1 (6 bases). V lost 5 bases and J 1 base, leaving 9 bases between the germline ends. Per germline, CDR1 SQVTM and CDR2 ANQGSEA. CDR3 length equals 13 residues.